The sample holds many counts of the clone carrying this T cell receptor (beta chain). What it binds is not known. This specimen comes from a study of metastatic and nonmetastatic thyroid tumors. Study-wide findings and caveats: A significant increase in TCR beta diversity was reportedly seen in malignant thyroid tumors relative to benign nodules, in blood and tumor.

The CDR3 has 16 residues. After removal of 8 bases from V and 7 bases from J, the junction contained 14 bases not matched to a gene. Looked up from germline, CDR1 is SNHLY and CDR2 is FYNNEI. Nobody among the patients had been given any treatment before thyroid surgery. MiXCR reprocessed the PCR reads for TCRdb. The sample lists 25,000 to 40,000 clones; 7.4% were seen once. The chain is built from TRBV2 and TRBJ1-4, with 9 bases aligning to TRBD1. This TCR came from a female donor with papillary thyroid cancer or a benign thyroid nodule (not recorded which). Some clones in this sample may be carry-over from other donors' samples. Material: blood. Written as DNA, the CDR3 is TGTGCCAGCTCGGGACAGGGCCAATTGAGGGGTGAAAAACTGTTTTTT. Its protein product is CASSGQGQLRGEKLFF.